The 21 T cell receptor beta chains below all came from one sample that was sequenced in a study of CD8+ T cells in alopecia areata. Reverse transcription of extracted RNA yielded cDNA, which provided the sequencing template. The table came from immunoSEQ multiplex PCR; TCRdb's copy has only in-frame clones and leaves some out. In the table there are under 95,000 clones, 70% to 80% of which are singletons. Treatment given: oral pan-JAK inhibitor, 5-10 mg twice daily. Sequencing was performed on CD8+ T cells sorted from blood, taken at approximately week 42, from a patient treated with tofacitinib. The receptor source for this set is a human donor with alopecia areata.

This chain joins TRBV7-2 and TRBJ2-7; no firm D call. Germline-derived CDR1 and CDR2 are SGHTA and FQGNSA. V was pared by 2 bases and J by 2 bases, with 16 bases between. The CDR3 is made up of 16 amino acids. The CDR3, as DNA: TGTGCCAGCAGCTTATTTACATTACGCGGCACCTACGAGCAGTACTTC. Translated, it gives CASSLFTLRGTYEQYF.

The chain joins TRBV27 to TRBJ1-5, with D unclear. Trimming left V 2 bases short and J 3 bases short, with 8 bases between. The CDR3 sequence is 14 residues long. The germline gives CDR1 MNHEY, CDR2 SMNVEV (reference sequence). CDR3 residues: CASSLTSTNQPQHF. For the CDR3, the DNA is TGTGCCAGCAGTTTAACCAGTACCAATCAGCCCCAGCATTTT.

This clone was detected once. This sequence joins TRBV6-1 and TRBJ2-7; D unclear. From germline, CDR1 is MNHNS and CDR2 SASEGT. Trimming removed 8 bases at V and 4 bases at J, with 9 bases between. The CDR3 contains 11 residues. The CDR3 loop reads CASVSIYEQYF. The CDR3 DNA is TGTGCCAGCGTCTCCATTTACGAGCAGTACTTC.

This clone has only a few counts. The V and J genes are TRBV13 and TRBJ2-7; perhaps D is TRBD1 or TRBD2 (6 bases each). The V end was cut by 6 bases, the J end by 2 bases, with 14 bases between. This CDR3 is 14 amino acids long. Germline assignment: CDR1 PRHDT and CDR2 FYEKMQ (reference sequence). For the CDR3, the DNA is TGTGCCAGCAGGTCATTCGGGGGCCCCTACGAGCAGTACTTC. Residues: CASRSFGGPYEQYF.

The chain employs TRBV4-3 and TRBJ1-1; possible D gene TRBD1, 5 bases. V was pared by 2 bases and J by 5 bases, with 9 bases between. Per germline, CDR1 LGHNA and CDR2 YSLEER. The length of the CDR3 is 13 residues. The CDR3 DNA is TGCGCCAGCAGCCAAAAAGGGGTGACTGAAGCTTTCTTT. This codes for CASSQKGVTEAFF.

The chain employs TRBV10-3 and TRBJ1-1; weak D call: TRBD1 (6 bases). Trimming removed 3 bases from V and 0 bases from J, with 23 bases in between. In germline, CDR1 is ENHRY, CDR2 SYGVKD. This CDR3 has 19 amino acids. CDR3 in DNA: TGTGCCATCAGTGATTTAATGACAGGAAGAGTCCCTATGAACACTGAAGCTTTCTTT. This gives the protein CAISDLMTGRVPMNTEAFF.

V is TRBV9 and J is TRBJ1-6, with 7 positions matching TRBD1. The CDR3 has 15 residues. J lost 7 bases, V lost 4 bases, and 8 bases had no gene match. CDR1 and CDR2 from the germline V gene are SGDLS and YYNGEE. This chain's CDR3 is CASSSGGAGNSPLHF. For the CDR3, the DNA is TGTGCCAGCAGCTCAGGGGGGGCAGGGAATTCACCCCTCCACTTT.

The genes are TRBV7-9 and TRBJ2-2, with a weak D call TRBD1 (5 bases). The CDR3 runs to 15 residues. CDR1 is SEHNR, CDR2 FQNEAQ, per germline (reference sequence). Trimming took 5 bases from V and 2 from J, leaving 12 bases between them. This CDR3 reads CASSPIGANTGELFF. In DNA, the CDR3 is TGTGCCAGCAGCCCAATTGGGGCTAACACCGGGGAGCTGTTTTTT.

This rearrangement joins TRBV2 to TRBJ1-5; D unclear. This CDR3 is 12 amino acids long. Trimming left V 6 bases short and J 4 bases short, with 7 bases between. Germline CDR1 SNHLY, CDR2 FYNNEI. The CDR3 DNA is TGTGCCAGCAGCGGCAGAAATCAGCCCCAGCATTTT. Translating gives CASSGRNQPQHF.

The chain uses TRBV27 and TRBJ1-5; TRBD1 might be the D (5 bases). Germline V lookup: CDR1 MNHEY, CDR2 SMNVEV (reference sequence). V dropped 4 bases and J dropped 2 bases, with 18 bases sitting between them. There are 17 residues in the CDR3. As DNA, the CDR3 is TGTGCCAGCAGTTCGGGAGCGGGGGGGGAGGGCAATCAGCCCCAGCATTTT. Translation gives CASSSGAGGEGNQPQHF.

The chain carries TRBV5-1 and TRBJ2-7, with TRBD1 identical over 8 bases. The CDR3 sequence is 14 residues long. Unmatched junction bases numbered 8, after V lost 4 bases and J lost 5 bases. Per germline, CDR1 SGHRS and CDR2 YFSETQ. As DNA, the CDR3 is TGCGCCAGCAGCCCCCCCACGGACAGGGACGAGCAGTACTTC. It is translated as CASSPPTDRDEQYF. Full variable domain (missing parts from reference TRBV5-1 and TRBJ2-7): KAGVTQTPRYLIKTRGQQVTLSCSPISGHRSVSWYQQTPGQGLQFLFEYFSETQRNKGNFPGRFSGRQFSNSRSEMNVSTLELGDSALYLCASSPPTDRDEQYFGPGTRLTVT.

The chain joins TRBV14 to TRBJ2-5; D call uncertain. The germline CDR1 and CDR2 sequences are SGHDN and FVKESK. There are 15 residues in the CDR3. V shed 3 bases and J shed 0 bases, with 11 bases lying between them. CDR3 DNA sequence: TGTGCCAGCAGCCAGCGCGCCGAATACCAAGAGACCCAGTACTTC. It translates to CASSQRAEYQETQYF.

In its sample, this clone was seen a few times. This sequence joins TRBV21-1 and TRBJ1-4; the table's D call, TRBD1, was not checked against the DNA. TRBV21-1 is flagged as a pseudogene. The CDR3 has 12 amino acids. Here the CDR3 DNA reads TGTGCCAGCACTCCGACAGGGGGAAAACTGTTTTTT. It codes for CASTPTGGKLFF.

This chain connects TRBV15 to TRBJ2-5, with a possible D match to TRBD1 (7 bases). The tail of the sequence fits TRBJ2-7 better, so the J call may be wrong. Germline loops: CDR1 LNHNV, CDR2 YYDKDF (reference sequence). The CDR3 sequence is 14 residues long. The CDR3 protein is CATSRGPGGYEQYF. The DNA for the CDR3 is TGTGCCACCAGCAGAGGACCAGGGGGGTACGAGCAGTACTTC.

This clone was counted only a few times. The rearrangement uses TRBV19 and TRBJ2-2; D perhaps matches TRBD1 (5 bases). V was pared by 5 bases and J by 5 bases, with 15 bases between. The germline gives CDR1 LNHDA, CDR2 SQIVND (reference sequence). The CDR3 extends over 15 amino acids. The CDR3 nucleotides read TGTGCCAGTAGTTACCCCAGGGTCCGAACCGGGGAGCTGTTTTTT. It codes for CASSYPRVRTGELFF.

This chain connects TRBV28 to TRBJ2-7; D is perhaps TRBD1 or TRBD2 (7 bases each). The V end lost 9 bases, the J end lost 5 bases, and 17 bases lay between the germline ends. Germline CDR1 MDHEN, CDR2 SYDVKM. The CDR3 runs to 13 residues. CDR3 loop: CASITGEGNEQYF. For the CDR3, the DNA is TGTGCCAGTATAACAGGGGAGGGAAACGAGCAGTACTTC. Full variable domain (rest looked up from reference TRBV28 and TRBJ2-7): DVKVTQSSRYLVKRTGEKVFLECVQDMDHENMFWYRQDPGLGLRLIYFSYDVKMKEKGDIPEGYSVSREKKERFSLILESASTNQTSMYLCASITGEGNEQYFGPGTRLTVT.

This clone was counted only a few times. V gene TRBV7-8 combines with J gene TRBJ1-5; TRBD1 matches at 8 bases. The CDR3 covers 16 residues. The ends lost 5 bases at V and 2 bases at J; junction bases unmatched: 8. Germline CDR1 SGHVS, CDR2 FQNEAQ. CDR3 residues: CASSLSGQGGNQPQHF. The CDR3 DNA sequence: TGTGCCAGCAGCCTATCTGGACAGGGTGGCAATCAGCCCCAGCATTTT.

The chain employs TRBV30 and TRBJ1-2; possibly TRBD1 for D (5 bases). With 1 base removed from V and 6 bases from J, the gap between germline ends came to 9 bases. The CDR3 totals 12 residues. The germline CDR1 and CDR2 sequences are GTSNPN and SVGIG (reference sequence). The CDR3 coding sequence is TGTGCCTGGAGTGGAGCAGGGAATGGCTACACCTTC. Residues: CAWSGAGNGYTF. The full variable domain, in which reference TRBV30 and TRBJ1-2 provide the parts outside the CDR3, is SQTIHQWPATLVQPVGSPLSLECTVEGTSNPNLYWYRQAAGRGLQLLFYSVGIGQISSEVPQNLSASRPQDRQFILSSKKLLLSDSGFYLCAWSGAGNGYTFGSGTRLTVV.

The genes are TRBV15 and TRBJ1-1; D is unclear. From germline, CDR1 is LNHNV and CDR2 YYDKDF (reference sequence). The V end was cut by 0 bases, the J end by 3 bases, with 5 bases between. The CDR3 is made up of 13 amino acids. The CDR3 is CATSRDVDTEAFF. CDR3 DNA: TGTGCCACCAGCAGAGATGTGGACACTGAAGCTTTCTTT.

The chain carries TRBV14 and TRBJ1-2; maybe TRBD1 (5 bases). The CDR3 spans 15 residues. CDR1 is SGHDN and CDR2 is FVKESK in the germline V gene. Trimming shortened V by 3 bases and J by 1 base, and 12 bases separated the two germline ends. The CDR3, as DNA: TGTGCCAGCAGCCAGCAGGGTACTGATAACTATGGCTACACCTTC. Amino acids: CASSQQGTDNYGYTF.

The chain combines TRBV6-6 with TRBJ1-5; D gene unclear. Per the germline V gene, CDR1 is MNHNY and CDR2 is SVGAGI (reference sequence). Trimming removed 4 bases at V and 0 bases at J, with 4 bases between. The CDR3 is made up of 13 amino acids. The CDR3 loop is CASSLNSNQPQHF. For the CDR3, the DNA is TGTGCCAGCAGTTTGAATAGCAATCAGCCCCAGCATTTT.